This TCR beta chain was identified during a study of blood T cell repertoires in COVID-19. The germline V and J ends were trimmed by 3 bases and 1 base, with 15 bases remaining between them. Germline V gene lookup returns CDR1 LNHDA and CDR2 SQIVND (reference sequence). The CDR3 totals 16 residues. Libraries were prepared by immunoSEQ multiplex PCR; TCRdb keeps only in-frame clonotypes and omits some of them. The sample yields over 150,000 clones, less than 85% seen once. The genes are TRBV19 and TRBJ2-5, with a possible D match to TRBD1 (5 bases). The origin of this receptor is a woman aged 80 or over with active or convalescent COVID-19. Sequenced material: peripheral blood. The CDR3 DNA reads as TGTGCCAGTAGTATCACTGTGGGGCCGACCCAAGAGACCCAGTACTTC. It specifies CASSITVGPTQETQYF.